This passage covers 18 T cell receptor beta chains from one sample sequenced in a study of T cells in localized non-small cell lung cancer. The repertoire was sequenced with immunoSEQ multiplex PCR; TCRdb's copy has only in-frame clones and lacks some. The sample lists 30,000 to 45,000 clones, approximately 88% occurring once. Here the sequenced sample was peripheral blood, taken before any cancer treatment. The receptors here all came from a woman aged 40 to 75 with stage I lung adenocarcinoma.

The V gene is TRBV27, the J gene TRBJ1-3; D might be TRBD1 (6 bases). Germline CDR1 MNHEY, CDR2 SMNVEV (reference sequence). The CDR3 extends over 15 amino acids. Trimming cost V 2 bases and J 0 bases, with 8 bases left between them. The DNA for the CDR3 is TGTGCCAGCAGTTTAGGGGGCAGCTCTGGAAACACCATATATTTT. Translated: CASSLGGSSGNTIYF.

The chain uses TRBV18 and TRBJ2-1, with 8 bases identical to TRBD1. The V segment lost 2 bases and the J segment 7 bases; nucleotides outside the gene matches: 1. CDR1 KGHSH and CDR2 LQKENI come from the germline V gene. The CDR3 has 13 residues. In nucleotides, the CDR3 is TGTGCCAGCTCACCAAGGACAGGGAATGAGCAGTTCTTC. Translation: CASSPRTGNEQFF.

The CDR3 loop reads CASSPPASRGEQFF. In nucleotides, the CDR3 is TGTGCCAGCAGTCCGCCGGCATCCCGGGGTGAGCAGTTCTTC. The chain has TRBV28 and TRBJ2-1, with D perhaps matching TRBD2 (5 bases). V was trimmed by 5 bases and J by 9 bases, leaving 17 bases between them. Germline V gene lookup returns CDR1 MDHEN and CDR2 SYDVKM. This CDR3 is 14 amino acids long.

V gene TRBV7-2 combines with J gene TRBJ1-6; the D is unclear. V lost 1 base to trimming and J lost 10 bases, with 14 bases between them. The germline V gene has CDR1 SGHTA and CDR2 FQGNSA. This CDR3 is built from 15 residues. In nucleotides, the CDR3 is TGTGCCAGCAGCTTAGTCGTGGGTAACGAGTCACCCCTCCACTTT. Amino acid sequence: CASSLVVGNESPLHF. Full variable domain (missing parts from reference TRBV7-2 and TRBJ1-6): GAGVSQSPSNKVTEKGKDVELRCDPISGHTALYWYRQSLGQGLEFLIYFQGNSAPDKSGLPSDRFSAERTGGSVSTLTIQRTQQEDSAVYLCASSLVVGNESPLHFGNGTRLTVT.

The chain links TRBV18 to TRBJ1-2, with a weak D call TRBD1 (6 bases). V lost 3 bases and J lost 8, with 13 bases in between. The CDR3 totals 13 residues. CDR1 KGHSH and CDR2 LQKENI come from the germline V gene. The CDR3 DNA is TGTGCCAGCTCACCTCGGACAGCTAGCGGCTACACCTTC. It encodes CASSPRTASGYTF.

V usage is TRBV9 and J usage is TRBJ1-2; 8 bases align to TRBD1. CDR3 size: 15 residues. With V trimmed by 3 bases and J by 4 bases, 8 bases remained unmatched. Germline V gene data show CDR1 as SGDLS and CDR2 as YYNGEE. The CDR3 loop is CASSGGQVEGYGYTF. The CDR3, as DNA: TGTGCCAGCAGCGGGGGACAGGTCGAGGGCTATGGCTACACCTTC. Based on the CDR3 plus reference TRBV9 and TRBJ1-2, the full variable domain is DSGVTQTPKHLITATGQRVTLRCSPRSGDLSVYWYQQSLDQGLQFLIQYYNGEERAKGNILERFSAQQFPDLHSELNLSSLELGDSALYFCASSGGQVEGYGYTFGSGTRLTVV.

The chain uses TRBV10-1 and TRBJ2-3, with D maybe TRBD2 (7 bases). Per germline, CDR1 WNHNN and CDR2 SYGVQD (reference sequence). The CDR3 covers 16 residues. V lost 4 bases, J lost 5 bases, and 19 bases lay in between. CDR3 DNA sequence: TGCGCCAGCAGTGCTGGGTGGGGGGGGCGCAGAGATACGCAGTATTTT. It specifies CASSAGWGGRRDTQYF.

This clone showed up just once. The rearrangement joins TRBV5-1 to TRBJ2-2; 7 bases fit TRBD1. CDR3 length: 15 amino acids. V lost 4 bases and J lost 0; bases outside the gene matches: 3. CDR1 and CDR2 (germline): SGHRS, YFSETQ. CDR3 sequence: CASSTDRANTGELFF. The DNA of the CDR3 is TGCGCCAGCAGCACCGACAGGGCGAACACCGGGGAGCTGTTTTTT.

CDR3 protein: CSVEDGGQGAGEQFF. In DNA, the CDR3 is TGCAGCGTTGAAGATGGGGGACAGGGGGCTGGTGAGCAGTTCTTC. This chain joins TRBV29-1 and TRBJ2-1; 12 bases line up with TRBD1. The CDR3 totals 15 residues. J lost 9 bases, V lost 0 bases, and 6 bases had no gene match. The germline gives CDR1 SQVTM, CDR2 ANQGSEA.

The chain has TRBV6-1 and TRBJ2-7; D is ambiguous. The V gene lost 2 bases and the J gene lost 3 bases, with 2 bases spanning the gap. Per the germline V gene, CDR1 is MNHNS and CDR2 is SASEGT. The CDR3 consists of 11 residues. The CDR3 DNA sequence: TGTGCCAGCAGTGAATACTACGAGCAGTACTTC. Translating it yields CASSEYYEQYF.

This rearrangement joins TRBV7-9 to TRBJ2-7, with 7 bases identical to TRBD2. This CDR3 spans 14 amino acids. Germline trimming cut 3 bases from V and 5 bases from J; bases unmatched to any gene: 7. Looked up from germline, CDR1 is SEHNR and CDR2 is FQNEAQ (reference sequence). The CDR3 protein is CASSFTSGRDEQYF. Written as DNA, the CDR3 is TGTGCCAGCAGCTTTACCTCAGGGAGGGACGAGCAGTACTTC.

The chain links TRBV19 to TRBJ1-3, with 12 bases that match TRBD1. The germline CDR1 and CDR2 sequences are LNHDA and SQIVND (reference sequence). The CDR3 covers 17 residues. The V and J ends lost 7 bases and 7 bases, in that order; junction bases with no gene match: 14. The CDR3 bases are TGTGCCAGTATACCTGGACCGGGACAGGGGGCTTCGAACACCATATATTTT. This translates into CASIPGPGQGASNTIYF.

The rearrangement links TRBV18 to TRBJ2-5, with TRBD1 matching over 7 bases. With V trimmed by 6 bases and J by 3 bases, 4 bases remained unmatched. Germline CDR1 is KGHSH and CDR2 is LQKENI. The CDR3 is 13 amino acids. CDR3 in DNA: TGTGCCAGCTCCCTTGGACAGGAAGAGACCCAGTACTTC. Encoded protein: CASSLGQEETQYF.

The chain couples TRBV30 to TRBJ1-2; D gene uncertain. Germline CDR1 is GTSNPN and CDR2 is SVGIG (reference sequence). The CDR3 runs to 14 residues. With 0 bases removed from V and 4 bases from J, the gap between germline ends came to 12 bases. This chain's CDR3 is CAWSVGSGPYGYTF. The CDR3 nucleotides are TGTGCCTGGAGTGTGGGCAGCGGGCCCTATGGCTACACCTTC.

CDR3 protein: CASRTRNRGRAFF. The CDR3 DNA follows: TGTGCCAGCAGGACCAGGAATAGGGGCAGAGCTTTCTTT. The chain links TRBV28 to TRBJ1-1, with a possible D match to TRBD1 (5 bases). Trimming left V 6 bases short and J 10 bases short, with 18 bases between. This CDR3 comprises 13 residues. In germline, CDR1 is MDHEN, CDR2 SYDVKM.

The chain combines TRBV5-1 with TRBJ2-7; 9 nucleotides agree with TRBD1. The CDR3 spans 15 residues. The germline V gene has CDR1 SGHRS and CDR2 YFSETQ. Trimming removed 1 base from V and 2 bases from J; junction bases left unmatched: 4. Here the CDR3 DNA reads TGCGCCAGCAGCTTGACAGGGGGCGCGACCTACGAGCAGTACTTC. Translation gives CASSLTGGATYEQYF.

The rearrangement uses TRBV11-2 and TRBJ2-7; tentative D call: TRBD1 (5 bases). This CDR3 spans 14 amino acids. V lost 5 bases to trimming and J lost 1 base, with 12 bases between them. Germline lookup yields CDR1 SGHAT and CDR2 FQNNGV. This chain's CDR3 is CASSQEDRSYEQYF. The CDR3 DNA is TGTGCCAGCAGCCAAGAAGACAGATCCTACGAGCAGTACTTC.

V gene TRBV5-8 combines with J gene TRBJ1-5, with 9 bases that match TRBD1. This CDR3 is built from 15 residues. Germline V gives CDR1 SGHTS, CDR2 YDEGEE. V gave up 6 bases and J gave up 4 bases; unmatched junction bases: 8. This CDR3 reads CASNPGQGRNQPQHF. The CDR3 DNA follows: TGTGCCAGCAACCCGGGACAGGGAAGGAATCAGCCCCAGCATTTT.